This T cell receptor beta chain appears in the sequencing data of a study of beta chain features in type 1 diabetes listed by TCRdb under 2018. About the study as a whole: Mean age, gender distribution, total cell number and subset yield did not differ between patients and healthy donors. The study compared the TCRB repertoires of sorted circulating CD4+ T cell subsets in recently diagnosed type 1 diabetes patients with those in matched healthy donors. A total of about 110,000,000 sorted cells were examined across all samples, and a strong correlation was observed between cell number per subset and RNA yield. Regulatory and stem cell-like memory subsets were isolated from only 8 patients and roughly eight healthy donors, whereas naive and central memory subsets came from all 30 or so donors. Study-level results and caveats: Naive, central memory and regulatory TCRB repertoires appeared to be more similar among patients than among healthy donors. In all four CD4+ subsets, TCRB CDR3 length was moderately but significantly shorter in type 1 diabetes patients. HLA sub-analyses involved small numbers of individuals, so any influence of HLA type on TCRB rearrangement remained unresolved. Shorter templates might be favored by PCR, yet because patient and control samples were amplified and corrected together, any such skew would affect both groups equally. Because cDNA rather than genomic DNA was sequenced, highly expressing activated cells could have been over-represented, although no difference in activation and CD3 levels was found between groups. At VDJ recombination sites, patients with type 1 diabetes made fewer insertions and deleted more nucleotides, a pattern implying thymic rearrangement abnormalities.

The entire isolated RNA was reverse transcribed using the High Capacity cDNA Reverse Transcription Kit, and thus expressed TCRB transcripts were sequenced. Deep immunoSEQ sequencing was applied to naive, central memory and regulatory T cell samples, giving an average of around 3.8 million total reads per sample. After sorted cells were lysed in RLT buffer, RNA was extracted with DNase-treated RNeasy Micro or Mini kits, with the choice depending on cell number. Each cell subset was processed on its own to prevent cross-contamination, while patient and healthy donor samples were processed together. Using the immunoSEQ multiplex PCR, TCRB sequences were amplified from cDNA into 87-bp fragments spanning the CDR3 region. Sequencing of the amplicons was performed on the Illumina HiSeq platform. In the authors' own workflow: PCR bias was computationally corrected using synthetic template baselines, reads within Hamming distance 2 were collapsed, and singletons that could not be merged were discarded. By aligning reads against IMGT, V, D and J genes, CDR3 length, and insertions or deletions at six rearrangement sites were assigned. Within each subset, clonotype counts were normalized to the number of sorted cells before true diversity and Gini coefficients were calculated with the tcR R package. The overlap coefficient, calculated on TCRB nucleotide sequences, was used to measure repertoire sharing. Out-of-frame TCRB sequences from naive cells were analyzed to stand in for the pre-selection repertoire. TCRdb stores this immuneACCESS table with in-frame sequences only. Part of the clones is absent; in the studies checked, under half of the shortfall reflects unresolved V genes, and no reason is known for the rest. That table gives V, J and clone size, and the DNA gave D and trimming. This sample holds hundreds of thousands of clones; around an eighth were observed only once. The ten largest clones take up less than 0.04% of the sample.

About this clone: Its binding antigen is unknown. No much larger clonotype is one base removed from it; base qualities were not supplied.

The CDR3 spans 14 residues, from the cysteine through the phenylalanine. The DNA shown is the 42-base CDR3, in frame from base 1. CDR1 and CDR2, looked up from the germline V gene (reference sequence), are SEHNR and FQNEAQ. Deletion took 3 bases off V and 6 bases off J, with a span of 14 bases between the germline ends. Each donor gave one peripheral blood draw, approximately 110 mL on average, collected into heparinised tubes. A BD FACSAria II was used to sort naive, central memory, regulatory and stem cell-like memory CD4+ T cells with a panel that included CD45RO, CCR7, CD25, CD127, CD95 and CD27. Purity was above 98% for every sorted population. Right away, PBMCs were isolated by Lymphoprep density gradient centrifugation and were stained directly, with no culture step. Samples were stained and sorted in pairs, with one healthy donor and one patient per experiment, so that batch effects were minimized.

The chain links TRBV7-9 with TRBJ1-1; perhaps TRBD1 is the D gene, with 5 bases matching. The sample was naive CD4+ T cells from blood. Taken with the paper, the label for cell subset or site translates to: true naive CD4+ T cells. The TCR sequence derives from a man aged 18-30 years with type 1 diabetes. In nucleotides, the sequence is TGTGCCAGCAGCTTGGCAGGGCGAGGGGCTGAAGCTTTCTTT. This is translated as CASSLAGRGAEAFF.